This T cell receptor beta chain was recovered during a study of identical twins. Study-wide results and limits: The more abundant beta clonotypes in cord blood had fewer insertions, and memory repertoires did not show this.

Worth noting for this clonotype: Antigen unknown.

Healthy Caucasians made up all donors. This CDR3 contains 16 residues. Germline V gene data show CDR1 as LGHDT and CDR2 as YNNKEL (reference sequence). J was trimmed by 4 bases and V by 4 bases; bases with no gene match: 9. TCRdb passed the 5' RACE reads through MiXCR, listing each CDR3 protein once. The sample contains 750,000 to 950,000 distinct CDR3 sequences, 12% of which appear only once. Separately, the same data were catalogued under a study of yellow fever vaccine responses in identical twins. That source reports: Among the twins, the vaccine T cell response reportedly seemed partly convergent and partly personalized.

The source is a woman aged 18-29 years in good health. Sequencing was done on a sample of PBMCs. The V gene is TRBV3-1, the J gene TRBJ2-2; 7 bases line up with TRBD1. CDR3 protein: CASSRPGQGVTGELFF. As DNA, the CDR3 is TGTGCCAGCAGCCGACCGGGGCAGGGGGTCACCGGGGAGCTGTTTTTT.